This T cell receptor (beta chain) was recovered during a study of monozygotic twins with inflammatory bowel disease. The length of the CDR3 is 15 residues. The germline gives CDR1 LGHDT, CDR2 YNNKEL (reference sequence). Points on this clonotype: Its cognate antigen is unknown.

Reprocessing the 5' RACE reads, TCRdb reports a single entry for every CDR3 protein and omits DNA. The table for this sample gives some 170,000 distinct CDR3 sequences. Overall study findings and caveats: Twins with IBD had fewer clonotypes in common with others than healthy twins, particularly during disease activity. No separation of different T cell subtypes was possible.

Input material: blood. The sequence came from a human donor with ulcerative colitis or Crohn's disease, or a healthy co-twin of an affected twin (not recorded which). The rearrangement uses TRBV3-1 and TRBJ1-5; TCRdb outputs TRBD1, but without DNA this stays unchecked. CDR3 amino acids: CASSRDGTQDQPQHF. The variable domain in full, completed from reference TRBV3-1 and TRBJ1-5, reads DTAVSQTPKYLVTQMGNDKSIKCEQNLGHDTMYWYKQDSKKFLKIMFSYNNKELIINETVPNRFSPKSPDKAHLNLHINSLELGDSAVYFCASSRDGTQDQPQHFGDGTRLSIL.